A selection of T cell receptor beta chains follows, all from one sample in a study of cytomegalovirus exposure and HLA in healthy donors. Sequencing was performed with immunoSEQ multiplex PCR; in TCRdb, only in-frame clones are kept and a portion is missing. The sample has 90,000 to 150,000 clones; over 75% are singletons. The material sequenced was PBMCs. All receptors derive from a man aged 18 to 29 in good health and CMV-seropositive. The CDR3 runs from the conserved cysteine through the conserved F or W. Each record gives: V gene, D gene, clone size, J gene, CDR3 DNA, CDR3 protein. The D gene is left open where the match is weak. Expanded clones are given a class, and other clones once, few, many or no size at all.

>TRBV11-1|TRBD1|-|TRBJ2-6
TGTGCCAGCAGCTTAAGGAGACAGGGGGAGTTTTCTGGGGCCAACGGCCTGACTTTC
CASSLRRQGEFSGANGLTF
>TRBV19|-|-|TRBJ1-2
TGTGCCAGTAGTATAGTGCAGGGCGATGGCGGTGGCTACACCTTC
CASSIVQGDGGGYTF
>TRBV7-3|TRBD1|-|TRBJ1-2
TGTGCCAGCAGCCCGGACAGGGGCTATGGCTACACCTTC
CASSPDRGYGYTF
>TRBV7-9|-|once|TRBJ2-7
TGTGCCAGCAGCCCACCTAGTGGACAGAGGACCTACGAGCAGTACTTC
CASSPPSGQRTYEQYF
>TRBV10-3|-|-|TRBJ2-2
TGTGCCATCAACGGGAACTCGAACACCGGGGAGCTGTTTTTT
CAINGNSNTGELFF
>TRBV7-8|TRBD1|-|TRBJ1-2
TGTGCCAGCAGCCCTGGGGGGACAGGGGACTATGGCTACACCTTC
CASSPGGTGDYGYTF
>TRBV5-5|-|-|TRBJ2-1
TGTGCCAGCAGCTCGGACTTTTTCAATGAGCAGTTCTTC
CASSSDFFNEQFF
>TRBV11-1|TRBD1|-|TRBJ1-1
TGTGCCAGCAGCCGCGGACAGGCCACTGAAGCTTTCTTT
CASSRGQATEAFF
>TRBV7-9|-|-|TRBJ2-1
TGTGCCAGCAGCTTAAATACCGTCCTTAGCTCCTACAATGAGCAGTTCTTC
CASSLNTVLSSYNEQFF
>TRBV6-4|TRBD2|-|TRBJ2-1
TGTGCCAGCAGCGTAGCGGGGGGGCCGATGGTTGAGCAGTTCTTC
CASSVAGGPMVEQFF
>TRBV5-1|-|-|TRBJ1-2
TGCGCCAGCAGAAGCGAGGGTGGCTACACCTTC
CASRSEGGYTF
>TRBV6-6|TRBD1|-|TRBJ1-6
TGTGCCAGCAGGAGTGCCGGGACAGGAGGGGTTCCCCTCCACTTT
CASRSAGTGGVPLHF
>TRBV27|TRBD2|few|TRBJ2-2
TGTGCCAGCAGTCCCAAGATAGCGGGAGAGGGTATCGACACCGGGGAGCTGTTTTTT
CASSPKIAGEGIDTGELFF
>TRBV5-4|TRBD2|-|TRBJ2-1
TGTGCCAGCAGCTTGTGGACTAGCGGTTACAATGAGCAGTTCTTC
CASSLWTSGYNEQFF
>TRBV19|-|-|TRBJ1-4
TGTGCCAGTAGACAGACTAATGAAAAACTGTTTTTT
CASRQTNEKLFF
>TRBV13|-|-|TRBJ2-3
TGTGCCAGCAGCTTAGGCAGGGTGAATACGCAGTATTTT
CASSLGRVNTQYF
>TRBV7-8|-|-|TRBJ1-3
TGTGCCAGCAGCTTAGAAACAGGGTGGGCTGGAAACACCATATATTTT
CASSLETGWAGNTIYF
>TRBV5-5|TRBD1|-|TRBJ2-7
TGTGCCAGCAGCACCAGGGGGCATCACGCCTACGAGCAGTACTTC
CASSTRGHHAYEQYF
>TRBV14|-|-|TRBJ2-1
TGTGCCAGCAGCCAAGTTCGGGCTAGCACGTATGAGCAGTTCTTC
CASSQVRASTYEQFF
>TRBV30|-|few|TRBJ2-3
TGTGCCTGGAGTCGGGGAAGAGATACGCAGTATTTT
CAWSRGRDTQYF
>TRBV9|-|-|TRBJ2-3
TGTGCCAGCAGCCTTAGGACAGACTCCACAGATACGCAGTATTTT
CASSLRTDSTDTQYF
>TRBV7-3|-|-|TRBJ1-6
TGTGCCAGCAGCTTAGGGGGCCCGGATTCACCCCTCCACTTT
CASSLGGPDSPLHF
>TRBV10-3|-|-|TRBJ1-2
TGTGCCATCAGTGCCAGGGGAGAGGGCTACACCTTC
CAISARGEGYTF
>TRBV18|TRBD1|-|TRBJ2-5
TGTGCCAGCTCACCCGGGACAGGGGCAGAGACCCAGTACTTC
CASSPGTGAETQYF
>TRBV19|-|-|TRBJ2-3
TGTGCCAGTAGGCTCCCGGGACTCGGTACGCAGTATTTT
CASRLPGLGTQYF
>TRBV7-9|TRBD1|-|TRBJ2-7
TGTGCCAGCAGCTTAGACAGGGGTGAGCAGTACTTC
CASSLDRGEQYF
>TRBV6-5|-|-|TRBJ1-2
TGTGCCAGCAGCGCGGGCAGGGGAATTCTTGGCTACACCTTC
CASSAGRGILGYTF
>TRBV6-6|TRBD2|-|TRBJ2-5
TGTGCCAGCAGTTACGTGCTAGCGGGAGCCAAAGAGACCCAGTACTTC
CASSYVLAGAKETQYF
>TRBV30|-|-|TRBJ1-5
TGTGCCTGGAACGAAGGGGGTTCCAATCAGCCCCAGCATTTT
CAWNEGGSNQPQHF